These 16 T cell receptor beta chains were all obtained from the same sample, sequenced in a study of blood T cell repertoires in COVID-19. Repertoires were generated with immunoSEQ multiplex PCR, while TCRdb's copy carries only in-frame clones and drops some. The table includes approximately 100,000 clones, 87% detected once. The sequencing input was peripheral blood. These receptors were taken from a man aged 50 or older with acute or convalescent COVID-19.

The CDR3: CASRETGSYEQYF. The CDR3 nucleotides are TGTGCCAGCAGGGAGACAGGGAGCTACGAGCAGTACTTC. The rearrangement uses TRBV27 and TRBJ2-7, with 7 bases fitting TRBD1. J gave up 3 bases and V 6 bases, and 5 bases lay outside the gene matches. Germline loops: CDR1 MNHEY, CDR2 SMNVEV (reference sequence). The CDR3 is 13 residues long.

The chain combines TRBV7-8 with TRBJ1-5, with D possibly matching TRBD1 (5 bases). Between the trimmed V and J ends, which lost 1 base and 6 bases, there was a span of 13 bases. Germline lookup yields CDR1 SGHVS and CDR2 FQNEAQ. This CDR3 comprises 15 residues. CDR3 nucleotides: TGTGCCAGCAGCTTAGGGGGCGGGGGAAGTCAGCCCCAGCATTTT. It encodes CASSLGGGGSQPQHF.

The V and J genes are TRBV6-4 and TRBJ1-5; D perhaps matches TRBD1 (5 bases). This CDR3 comprises 17 residues. Trimming removed 4 bases at V and 4 bases at J, with 20 bases between. The V gene's germline CDR1 is MRHNA and CDR2 SNTAGT. The DNA of the CDR3 is TGTGCCAGCAGTGGCCTAAGTACGGGGGGTAATAATCAGCCCCAGCATTTT. It encodes CASSGLSTGGNNQPQHF.

CDR3 in DNA: TGTGCCAGCAAACTACAGGGGGCGGGCGGGGAGCTGTTTTTT. Amino acids: CASKLQGAGGELFF. The rearrangement links TRBV28 to TRBJ2-2; 9 bases line up with TRBD1. There are 14 residues in the CDR3. CDR1 MDHEN and CDR2 SYDVKM come from the germline V gene. With V trimmed by 7 bases and J by 7 bases, 7 bases remained unmatched.

The chain recombines TRBV11-2 with TRBJ2-2; TRBD2 agrees at 8 bases. Germline CDR1 and CDR2: SGHAT and FQNNGV. There are 16 residues in the CDR3. J gave up 6 bases and V 5 bases, and 11 bases lay outside the gene matches. The CDR3 sequence is CASSPWEWREAGELFF. The CDR3 DNA reads TGTGCCAGCAGCCCCTGGGAGTGGCGGGAGGCCGGGGAGCTGTTTTTT.

The chain joins TRBV7-6 to TRBJ2-1, with 7 bases identical to TRBD2. Germline V lookup: CDR1 SGHVS, CDR2 FNYEAQ. The length of the CDR3 is 18 residues. V lost 6 bases to trimming and J lost 0 bases; unmatched junction nucleotides: 14. Here the CDR3 reads CASSRSGSEFSSYNEQFF. CDR3 sequence (DNA): TGTGCCAGCAGTCGTAGCGGGTCTGAATTCAGCTCCTACAATGAGCAGTTCTTC.

This clone was counted a single time. The CDR3 sequence: CASSFLGQRNQPQHF. CDR3 in DNA: TGTGCCAGTAGTTTCCTGGGACAGCGCAATCAGCCCCAGCATTTT. The V and J genes are TRBV19 and TRBJ1-5; 7 bases are a match to TRBD1. Trimming cost V 5 bases and J 2 bases; bases outside gene matches: 6. Germline V CDR1 and CDR2: LNHDA, SQIVND (reference sequence). CDR3 length: 15 residues.

This clone was seen just once. This chain connects TRBV15 to TRBJ1-5; no clear D gene. Between the trimmed V and J ends, which lost 0 bases and 4 bases, there was a span of 7 bases. The CDR3 runs 14 residues. Looked up from germline, CDR1 is LNHNV and CDR2 is YYDKDF (reference sequence). Written as DNA, the CDR3 is TGTGCCACCAGCAGAGAAGCGGATAATCAGCCCCAGCATTTT. It specifies CATSREADNQPQHF.

CDR3 nucleotides: TGCAGCGTTGAAGATCTCGGCGGCACCTACAATGAGCAGTTCTTC. Its protein is CSVEDLGGTYNEQFF. This rearrangement joins TRBV29-1 to TRBJ2-1; D not certain. This CDR3 contains 15 residues. Germline values: CDR1 SQVTM, CDR2 ANQGSEA. The V gene lost 0 bases and the J gene lost 2 bases, with 11 bases spanning the gap.

V is TRBV5-1 and J is TRBJ2-7, with D perhaps TRBD2 (5 bases). The V end was cut by 4 bases, the J end by 7 bases, with 21 bases between. CDR1 is SGHRS, CDR2 YFSETQ, per germline. This CDR3 comprises 15 residues. CDR3 nucleotides: TGCGCCAGCAGCCCGACCCGGACTGCGGCTCGGGAGCAGTACTTC. Amino acids: CASSPTRTAAREQYF.

This chain links TRBV5-1 with TRBJ2-5; D perhaps matches TRBD1 (5 bases). Trimming pared 0 bases from V and 5 bases from J, leaving 14 bases between. The germline CDR1 and CDR2 sequences are SGHRS and YFSETQ. CDR3 length: 15 residues. CDR3 nucleotide sequence: TGCGCCAGCAGCTTGGGGCAGGGTAGGCGGGAGACCCAGTACTTC. It translates to CASSLGQGRRETQYF.

This clone has more than one count but fewer than ten. The chain links TRBV5-6 to TRBJ2-7; TRBD2 might be the D (6 bases). Germline CDR1 and CDR2: SGHDT and YYEEEE. V dropped 4 bases and J dropped 2 bases, with 16 bases sitting between them. The CDR3 is made up of 15 amino acids. Here the CDR3 DNA reads TGTGCCAGCAGCCCTTACAGGAGGGGCCCCTACGAGCAGTACTTC. Residues: CASSPYRRGPYEQYF.

The genes are TRBV4-2 and TRBJ2-1, with TRBD2 matching 10 bases. CDR3 length: 18 amino acids. The germline V gene has CDR1 LGHNA and CDR2 YNFKEQ. With V trimmed by 1 base and J by 7 bases, 13 bases remained unmatched. The CDR3 here is CASSQAPSGRGGRNEQFF. The CDR3, as DNA: TGTGCCAGCAGCCAAGCTCCTAGCGGGAGAGGGGGTAGGAATGAGCAGTTCTTC.

V and J are TRBV5-1 and TRBJ1-1; the D gene is possibly TRBD1 (5 bases). There are 16 residues in the CDR3. Germline CDR1 reads SGHRS; CDR2 reads YFSETQ. V was trimmed by 0 bases and J by 0 bases, leaving 12 bases between them. The CDR3 loop reads CASSLGADRVNTEAFF. CDR3 in DNA: TGCGCCAGCAGCTTGGGGGCTGACAGAGTGAACACTGAAGCTTTCTTT.

V gene TRBV9 combines with J gene TRBJ1-4; D is possibly TRBD1 (6 bases). Germline CDR1 reads SGDLS; CDR2 reads YYNGEE. This CDR3 has 14 residues. Trimming pared 2 bases from V and 2 bases from J, leaving 7 bases between. In nucleotides, the CDR3 is TGTGCCAGCAGCGTTACAGGGACTAATGAAAAACTGTTTTTT. This translates into CASSVTGTNEKLFF. Full variable domain (missing parts from reference TRBV9 and TRBJ1-4): DSGVTQTPKHLITATGQRVTLRCSPRSGDLSVYWYQQSLDQGLQFLIQYYNGEERAKGNILERFSAQQFPDLHSELNLSSLELGDSALYFCASSVTGTNEKLFFGSGTQLSVL.

The chain links TRBV27 to TRBJ2-7; TRBD2 matches 7 bases. The germline CDR1 and CDR2 sequences are MNHEY and SMNVEV (reference sequence). V shed 0 bases, J shed 1 base, and the junction held 6 bases outside the gene matches. There are 16 residues in the CDR3. The CDR3 nucleotides are TGTGCCAGCAGTTTATCGGAGAGCGGGACTTCCTACGAGCAGTACTTC. It translates to CASSLSESGTSYEQYF.